Shown below are 21 T cell receptor beta chains from a single sample sequenced in a study of Ad26.COV2.S vaccination and SARS-CoV-2 variants. Some clones are missing from TCRdb's copy, which holds only in-frame ones; the method was immunoSEQ multiplex PCR. The table records 350,000 to 500,000 clones, roughly 90% of them present only once. Treatment indicated: approximately 18 received Ad26.COV2.S at low or high dose, single or two shots; about 5 received placebo; per-sample allocation not given. The investigators took samples on day 63 after the first vaccine or placebo injection. The input for sequencing was peripheral blood, taken in a trial of Ad26.COV2.S vaccine versus placebo. The receptor source for this set is a person between 18 and 59 years old who received the Ad26.COV2.S COVID-19 vaccine or a placebo.

This chain uses TRBV28 with TRBJ2-3; D is undetermined. Germline assignment: CDR1 MDHEN and CDR2 SYDVKM. This CDR3 region has 15 residues. V was cut by 6 bases and J by 1 base, with 14 bases left in between. The CDR3 DNA reads as TGTGCCAGCAGCCAACTCCTCACGGGCACAGATACGCAGTATTTT. Amino acids: CASSQLLTGTDTQYF.

Remarks on this clone: In the same sample, other DNA sequences code for this CDR3. The chain has TRBV7-3 and TRBJ2-3; D not resolved. Germline V gene sequence: CDR1 SGHTA, CDR2 FQGTGA. The CDR3 consists of 13 residues. The V end lost 2 bases, the J end lost 1 base, and 4 bases lay between the germline ends. In DNA form, the CDR3 reads TGTGCCAGCAGCTTAGGAGGCACAGATACGCAGTATTTT. It yields the protein CASSLGGTDTQYF.

V is TRBV4-3 and J is TRBJ2-5, with D perhaps TRBD2 (6 bases). From germline, CDR1 is LGHNA and CDR2 YSLEER. V dropped 0 bases and J dropped 2 bases, with 10 bases sitting between them. The CDR3 sequence is 15 residues long. CDR3 sequence (DNA): TGCGCCAGCAGCCAAGAATCAGGGAGGCAAGAGACCCAGTACTTC. The encoded protein is CASSQESGRQETQYF.

V usage is TRBV19 and J usage is TRBJ2-2; the D gene is possibly TRBD2 (5 bases). V was pared by 6 bases and J by 5 bases, with 10 bases between. Germline V gene sequence: CDR1 LNHDA, CDR2 SQIVND (reference sequence). CDR3 length equals 13 residues. The CDR3 bases are TGTGCCAGTAGCTACCCGGGGACCGGGGAGCTGTTTTTT. This translates into CASSYPGTGELFF. The entire variable domain, with the rest obtained from reference TRBV19 and TRBJ2-2, is as follows: DGGITQSPKYLFRKEGQNVTLSCEQNLNHDAMYWYRQDPGQGLRLIYYSQIVNDFQKGDIAEGYSVSREKKESFPLTVTSAQKNPTAFYLCASSYPGTGELFFGEGSRLTVL.

The chain combines TRBV6-5 with TRBJ2-1, with D possibly matching TRBD1 (6 bases). Germline CDR1 is MNHEY and CDR2 is SVGAGI. Trimming pared 5 bases from V and 11 bases from J, leaving 13 bases between. This CDR3 is 12 amino acids long. The CDR3 sequence: CASSPDSKKQFF. The CDR3, as DNA: TGTGCCAGCAGTCCGGACAGCAAGAAGCAGTTCTTC.

CDR3 nucleotide sequence: TGTGCCAGCAGCGTAGCGGCACAGGGCAACTATGGCTACACCTTC. This translates into CASSVAAQGNYGYTF. The rearrangement joins TRBV9 to TRBJ1-2, with D tentatively TRBD1 (6 bases). V lost 0 bases to trimming and J lost 2 bases, with 11 bases between them. CDR1 and CDR2 from the germline V gene are SGDLS and YYNGEE. There are 15 residues in the CDR3.

The chain joins TRBV11-2 to TRBJ2-5; possible D gene TRBD2, 6 bases. In germline, CDR1 is SGHAT, CDR2 FQNNGV. V gave up 4 bases and J gave up 4 bases, with 10 bases separating them. This CDR3 is 13 amino acids long. The CDR3 region is CASSYTGGETQYF. The CDR3, as DNA: TGTGCCAGCAGCTACACCGGGGGAGAGACCCAGTACTTC.

This clone was observed once. V gene TRBV9 combines with J gene TRBJ1-5, with 10 bases lining up with TRBD1. The CDR3 sequence is 14 residues long. The V and J ends lost 3 bases and 3 bases, in that order; junction bases with no gene match: 0. The germline gives CDR1 SGDLS, CDR2 YYNGEE. CDR3 DNA: TGTGCCAGCAGCGGACAGGGGGCCAATCAGCCCCAGCATTTT. Encoded protein: CASSGQGANQPQHF.

The J gene is TRBJ2-5, the V gene TRBV5-5; D possibly uses TRBD1 or TRBD2 (5 bases each). Between the trimmed V and J ends, which lost 0 bases and 2 bases, there was a span of 8 bases. The CDR3 is made up of 14 amino acids. CDR1 SGHKS and CDR2 YYEKEE come from the germline V gene (reference sequence). This CDR3 is CASSLGGAQETQYF. In nucleotides, the CDR3 is TGTGCCAGCAGCTTGGGAGGGGCACAAGAGACCCAGTACTTC.

V gene TRBV5-5 combines with J gene TRBJ1-5; no clear D gene. Germline V gene sequence: CDR1 SGHKS, CDR2 YYEKEE (reference sequence). The V and J ends lost 3 bases and 11 bases respectively, with 18 bases between them. CDR3 length equals 14 residues. The CDR3 reads CASSSRPGRAAQHF. In DNA, the CDR3 is TGTGCCAGCAGCTCGCGTCCGGGGAGGGCCGCCCAGCATTTT.

The chain is built from TRBV7-2 and TRBJ2-1; D may be TRBD2 (7 bases). There are 15 residues in the CDR3. V lost 2 bases, J lost 7 bases, and 15 bases lay in between. Per the germline V gene, CDR1 is SGHTA and CDR2 is FQGNSA. CDR3 residues: CASSLNAGALNEQFF. DNA of the CDR3: TGTGCCAGCAGCTTAAACGCGGGGGCATTAAATGAGCAGTTCTTC. Based on the CDR3 plus reference TRBV7-2 and TRBJ2-1, the full variable domain is GAGVSQSPSNKVTEKGKDVELRCDPISGHTALYWYRQSLGQGLEFLIYFQGNSAPDKSGLPSDRFSAERTGGSVSTLTIQRTQQEDSAVYLCASSLNAGALNEQFFGPGTRLTVL.

V and J are TRBV2 and TRBJ1-1; no definite D call. CDR3 length: 13 amino acids. Germline V gene lookup returns CDR1 SNHLY and CDR2 FYNNEI. Trimming took 7 bases from V and 8 from J, leaving 17 bases between them. In DNA form, the CDR3 reads TGTGCCAGCATAGGGTTCCGAGGCGCCGAAGCTTTCTTT. Protein sequence: CASIGFRGAEAFF.

The V call is TRBV24-1, the J call TRBJ2-1; D remains unclear. Germline CDR1 reads KGHDR; CDR2 reads SFDVKD. The CDR3 is made up of 13 amino acids. Between the trimmed V and J ends, which lost 4 bases and 4 bases, there was a span of 7 bases. CDR3 DNA sequence: TGTGCCACCAGTGAAACAGAGTACAATGAGCAGTTCTTC. Translating gives CATSETEYNEQFF.

The genes are TRBV28 and TRBJ2-4; no firm D call. The V and J ends lost 5 bases and 9 bases respectively, with 20 bases between them. This CDR3 spans 15 amino acids. Per germline, CDR1 MDHEN and CDR2 SYDVKM. This chain's CDR3 is CASSPSDLTRGIQYF. The CDR3 coding sequence is TGTGCCAGCAGTCCATCGGACCTTACTCGCGGCATTCAGTACTTC.

This clone was seen just once. The chain recombines TRBV7-6 with TRBJ2-7; D gene ambiguous. Germline lookup yields CDR1 SGHVS and CDR2 FNYEAQ. V dropped 5 bases and J dropped 5 bases, with 16 bases sitting between them. This CDR3 spans 14 amino acids. For the CDR3, the DNA is TGTGCCAGCAGCCCCCGAGATTTGAGGAACGAGCAGTACTTC. Its protein is CASSPRDLRNEQYF.

The rearrangement links TRBV29-1 to TRBJ2-7, with no clear D. CDR3 length: 13 amino acids. The germline CDR1 and CDR2 sequences are SQVTM and ANQGSEA. Trimming took off 0 bases at V and 0 bases at J, with 6 bases between the two ends. CDR3 region: CSVEESTSYEQYF. The CDR3 DNA reads as TGCAGCGTTGAAGAATCGACCTCCTACGAGCAGTACTTC.

This sequence joins TRBV2 and TRBJ2-5; the D gene is possibly TRBD1 (6 bases). The CDR3 runs to 16 residues. Germline V gene lookup returns CDR1 SNHLY and CDR2 FYNNEI. Trimming stripped 1 base from V and 5 bases from J, with 17 bases between. CDR3 bases: TGTGCCAGCAGTGAAGGAAGAACAGGGTCCTTGGAGACCCAGTACTTC. This codes for CASSEGRTGSLETQYF.

This clone was picked up one time. Here the CDR3 reads CASSFRGESYGYTF. The CDR3 DNA is TGTGCCAGCAGTTTTAGGGGGGAGTCCTATGGCTACACCTTC. The chain links TRBV27 to TRBJ1-2; perhaps TRBD1 as D (6 bases). This CDR3 contains 14 residues. With 3 bases removed from V and 4 bases from J, the gap between germline ends came to 12 bases. Looked up from germline, CDR1 is MNHEY and CDR2 is SMNVEV (reference sequence).

This clone showed up just once. The chain carries TRBV6-4 and TRBJ2-3, with 8 bases lining up with TRBD2. The germline gives CDR1 MRHNA, CDR2 SNTAGT. Losses at the gene ends were 3 bases for V and 4 bases for J; bases not matched to a gene: 6. The CDR3 consists of 15 residues. This CDR3 reads CASSEGGGNSDTQYF. In nucleotides, the CDR3 is TGTGCCAGCAGTGAAGGCGGGGGGAACTCAGATACGCAGTATTTT.

The gene calls are TRBV13 and TRBJ2-7; 8 bases are shared with TRBD2. V lost 5 bases and J lost 0; bases outside the gene matches: 9. The CDR3 runs to 16 residues. Per the germline V gene, CDR1 is PRHDT and CDR2 is FYEKMQ (reference sequence). CDR3 nucleotide sequence: TGTGCCAGCAGCGGGGGACTAGTTTGGGGCTCCTACGAGCAGTACTTC. Its translation is CASSGGLVWGSYEQYF. Together with reference TRBV13 and TRBJ2-7, the CDR3 gives the full variable domain: AAGVIQSPRHLIKEKRETATLKCYPIPRHDTVYWYQQGPGQDPQFLISFYEKMQSDKGSIPDRFSAQQFSDYHSELNMSSLELGDSALYFCASSGGLVWGSYEQYFGPGTRLTVT.

This clone was observed once. This chain uses TRBV6-5 with TRBJ1-5; tentatively, D is TRBD1 (5 bases). This CDR3 contains 15 residues. Trimming stripped 0 bases from V and 0 bases from J, with 6 bases between. Germline CDR1 and CDR2: MNHEY and SVGAGI. CDR3 loop: CASSYSQGSNQPQHF. For the CDR3, the DNA is TGTGCCAGCAGTTACTCGCAGGGTAGCAATCAGCCCCAGCATTTT.